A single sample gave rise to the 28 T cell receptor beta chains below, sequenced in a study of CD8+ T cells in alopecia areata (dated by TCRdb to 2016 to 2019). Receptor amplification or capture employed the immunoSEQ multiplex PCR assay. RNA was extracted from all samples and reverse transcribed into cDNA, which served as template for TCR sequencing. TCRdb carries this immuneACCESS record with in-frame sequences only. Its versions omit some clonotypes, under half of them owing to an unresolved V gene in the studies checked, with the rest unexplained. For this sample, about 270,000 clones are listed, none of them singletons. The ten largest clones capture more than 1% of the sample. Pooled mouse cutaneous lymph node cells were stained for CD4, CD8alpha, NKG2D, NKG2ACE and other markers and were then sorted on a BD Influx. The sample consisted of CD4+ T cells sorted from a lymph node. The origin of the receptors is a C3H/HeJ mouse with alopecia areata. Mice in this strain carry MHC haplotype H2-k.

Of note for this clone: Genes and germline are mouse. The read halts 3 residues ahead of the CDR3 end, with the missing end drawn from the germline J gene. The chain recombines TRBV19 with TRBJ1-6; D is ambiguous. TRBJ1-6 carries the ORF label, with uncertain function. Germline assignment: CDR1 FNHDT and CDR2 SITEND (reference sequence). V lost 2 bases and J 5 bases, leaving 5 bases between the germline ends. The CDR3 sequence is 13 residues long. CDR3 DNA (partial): TGTGCCAGCAGTATGAAGGATAATTCGCCC. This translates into CASSMKDNSP. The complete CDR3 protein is CASSMKDNSPLYF.

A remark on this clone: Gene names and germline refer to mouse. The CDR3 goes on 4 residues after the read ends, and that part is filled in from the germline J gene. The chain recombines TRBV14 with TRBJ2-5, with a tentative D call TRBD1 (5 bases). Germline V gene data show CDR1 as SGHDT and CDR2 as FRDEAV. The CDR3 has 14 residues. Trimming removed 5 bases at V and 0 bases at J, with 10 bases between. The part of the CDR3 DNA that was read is TGTGCCAGCAGCTCTCAGGGTAACCAAGAC. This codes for CASSSQGNQD. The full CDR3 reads CASSSQGNQDTQYF.

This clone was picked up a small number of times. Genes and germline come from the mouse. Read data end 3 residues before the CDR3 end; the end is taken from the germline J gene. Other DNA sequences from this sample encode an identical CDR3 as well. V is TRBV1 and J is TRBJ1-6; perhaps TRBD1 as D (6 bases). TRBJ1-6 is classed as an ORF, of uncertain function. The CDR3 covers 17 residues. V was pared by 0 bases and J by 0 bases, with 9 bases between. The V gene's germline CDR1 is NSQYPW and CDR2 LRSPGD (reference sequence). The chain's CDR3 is CTCSADRDNSYNSPLYF. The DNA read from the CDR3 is TGCACCTGCAGTGCAGACCGGGACAATTCCTATAATTCGCCC.

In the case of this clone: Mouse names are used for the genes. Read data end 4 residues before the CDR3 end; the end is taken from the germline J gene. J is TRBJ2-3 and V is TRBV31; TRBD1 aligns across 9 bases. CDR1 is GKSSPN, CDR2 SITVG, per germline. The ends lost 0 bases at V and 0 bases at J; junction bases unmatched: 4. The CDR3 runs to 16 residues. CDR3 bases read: TGTGCCTGGAGTCTAGGGACAGGGACAAGTGCAGAA. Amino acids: CAWSLGTGTSAE. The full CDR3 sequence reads CAWSLGTGTSAETLYF.

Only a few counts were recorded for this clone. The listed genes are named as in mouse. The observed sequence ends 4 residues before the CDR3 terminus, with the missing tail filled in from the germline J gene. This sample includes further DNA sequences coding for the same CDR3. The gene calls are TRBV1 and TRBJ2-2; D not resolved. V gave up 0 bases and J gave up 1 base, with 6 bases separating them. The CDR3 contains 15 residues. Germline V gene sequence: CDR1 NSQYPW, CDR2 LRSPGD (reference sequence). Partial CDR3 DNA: TGCACCTGCAGTGCAGATCGACAAAACACCGGG. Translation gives CTCSADRQNTG. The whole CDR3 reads CTCSADRQNTGQLYF.

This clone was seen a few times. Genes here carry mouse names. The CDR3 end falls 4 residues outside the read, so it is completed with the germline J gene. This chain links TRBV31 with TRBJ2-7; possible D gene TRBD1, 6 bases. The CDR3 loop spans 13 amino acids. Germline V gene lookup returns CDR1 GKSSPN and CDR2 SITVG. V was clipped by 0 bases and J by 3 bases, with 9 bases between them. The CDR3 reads CAWSLTDSYEQYF. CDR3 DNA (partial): TGTGCCTGGAGTCTAACGGACAGCTAT.

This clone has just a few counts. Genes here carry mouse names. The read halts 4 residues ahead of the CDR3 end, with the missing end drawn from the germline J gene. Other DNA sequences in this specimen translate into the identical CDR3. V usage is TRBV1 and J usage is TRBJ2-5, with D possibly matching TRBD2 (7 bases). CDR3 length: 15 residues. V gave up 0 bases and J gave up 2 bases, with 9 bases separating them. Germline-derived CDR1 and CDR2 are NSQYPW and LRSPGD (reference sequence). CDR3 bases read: TGCACCTGCAGTGCAGATCTGGGGGCCCAAGAC. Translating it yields CTCSADLGAQD. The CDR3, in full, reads CTCSADLGAQDTQYF. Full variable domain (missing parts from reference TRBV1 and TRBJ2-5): VTLLEQNPRWRLVPRGQAVNLRCILKNSQYPWMSWYQQDLQKQLQWLFTLRSPGDKEVKSLPGADYLATRVTDTELRLQVANMSQGRTLYCTCSADLGAQDTQYFGPGTRLLVL.

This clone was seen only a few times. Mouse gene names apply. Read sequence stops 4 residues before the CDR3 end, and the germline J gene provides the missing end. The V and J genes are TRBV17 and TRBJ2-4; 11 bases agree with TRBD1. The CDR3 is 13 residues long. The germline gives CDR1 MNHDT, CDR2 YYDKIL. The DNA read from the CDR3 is TGTGCTAGCCGGGACAGGGGGGGAAAC. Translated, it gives CASRDRGGN. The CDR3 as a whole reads CASRDRGGNTLYF. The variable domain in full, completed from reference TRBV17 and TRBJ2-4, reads DTTVKQNPRYKLARVGKPVNLICSQTMNHDTMYWYQKKPNQAPKLLLFYYDKILNREADTFEKFQSSRPNNSFCSLYIGSAGLEYSAMYLCASRDRGGNTLYFGAGTRLSVL.

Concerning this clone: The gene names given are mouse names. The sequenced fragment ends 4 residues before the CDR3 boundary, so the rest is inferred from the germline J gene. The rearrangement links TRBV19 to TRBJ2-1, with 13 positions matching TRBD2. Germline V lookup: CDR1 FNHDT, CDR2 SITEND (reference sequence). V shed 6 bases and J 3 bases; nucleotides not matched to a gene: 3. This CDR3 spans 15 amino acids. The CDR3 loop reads CASNRDWGGYAEQFF. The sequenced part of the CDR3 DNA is TGTGCCAGCAACCGGGACTGGGGGGGCTATGCT.

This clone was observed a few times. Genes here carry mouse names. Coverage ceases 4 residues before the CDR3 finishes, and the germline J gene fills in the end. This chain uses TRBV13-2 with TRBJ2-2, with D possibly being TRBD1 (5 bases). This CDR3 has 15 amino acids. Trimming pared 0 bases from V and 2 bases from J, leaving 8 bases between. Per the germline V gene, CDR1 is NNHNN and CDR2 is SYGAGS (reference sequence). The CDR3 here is CASGDGRQNTGQLYF. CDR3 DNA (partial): TGTGCCAGCGGTGATGGGAGACAGAACACCGGG.

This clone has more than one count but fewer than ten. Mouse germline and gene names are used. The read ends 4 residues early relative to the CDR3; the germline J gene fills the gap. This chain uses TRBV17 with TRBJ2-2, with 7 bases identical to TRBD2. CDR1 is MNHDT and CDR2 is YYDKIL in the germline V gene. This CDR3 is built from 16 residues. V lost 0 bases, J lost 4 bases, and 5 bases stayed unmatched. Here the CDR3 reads CASSREGGRGTGQLYF. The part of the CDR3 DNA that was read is TGTGCTAGCAGTAGAGAGGGGGGGAGAGGCACCGGG.

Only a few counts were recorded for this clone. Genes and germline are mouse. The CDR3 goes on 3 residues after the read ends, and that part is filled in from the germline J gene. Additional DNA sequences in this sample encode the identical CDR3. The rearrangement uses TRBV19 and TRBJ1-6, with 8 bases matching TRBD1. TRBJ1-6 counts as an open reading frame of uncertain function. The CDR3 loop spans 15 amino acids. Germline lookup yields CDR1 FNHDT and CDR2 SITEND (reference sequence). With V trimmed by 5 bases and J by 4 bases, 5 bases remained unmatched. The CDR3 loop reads CASSSGTGYNSPLYF. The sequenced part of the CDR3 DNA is TGTGCCAGCAGCTCCGGGACAGGATATAATTCGCCC.

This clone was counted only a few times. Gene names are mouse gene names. CDR3 sequence reads: CTCSEQNEQYF. The part of the CDR3 DNA that was read is TGCACCTGCAGTGAACAAAAT. The chain couples TRBV1 to TRBJ2-7, with D uncertain. The read halts 4 residues ahead of the CDR3 end, with the missing end drawn from the germline J gene. CDR3 length: 11 residues. Germline V gene lookup returns CDR1 NSQYPW and CDR2 LRSPGD (reference sequence).

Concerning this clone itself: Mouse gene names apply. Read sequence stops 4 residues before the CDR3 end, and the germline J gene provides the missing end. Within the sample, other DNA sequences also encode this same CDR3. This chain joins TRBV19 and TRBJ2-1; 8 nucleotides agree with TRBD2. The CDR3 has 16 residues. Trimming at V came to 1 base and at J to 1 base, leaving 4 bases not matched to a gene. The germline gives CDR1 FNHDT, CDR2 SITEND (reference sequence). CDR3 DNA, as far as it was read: TGTGCCAGCAGTATACTTTCTGGGGGGAACTATGCT. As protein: CASSILSGGNYA. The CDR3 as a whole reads CASSILSGGNYAEQFF.

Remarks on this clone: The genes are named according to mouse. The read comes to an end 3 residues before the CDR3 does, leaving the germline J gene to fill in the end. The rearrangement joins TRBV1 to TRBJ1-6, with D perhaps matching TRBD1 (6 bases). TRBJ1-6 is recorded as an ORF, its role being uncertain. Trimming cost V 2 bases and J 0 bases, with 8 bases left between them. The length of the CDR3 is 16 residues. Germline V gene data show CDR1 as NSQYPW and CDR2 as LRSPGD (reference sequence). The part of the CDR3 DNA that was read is TGCACCTGCAGTGCACAGGGGAATTCCTATAATTCGCCC. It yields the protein CTCSAQGNSYNSP. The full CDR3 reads CTCSAQGNSYNSPLYF.

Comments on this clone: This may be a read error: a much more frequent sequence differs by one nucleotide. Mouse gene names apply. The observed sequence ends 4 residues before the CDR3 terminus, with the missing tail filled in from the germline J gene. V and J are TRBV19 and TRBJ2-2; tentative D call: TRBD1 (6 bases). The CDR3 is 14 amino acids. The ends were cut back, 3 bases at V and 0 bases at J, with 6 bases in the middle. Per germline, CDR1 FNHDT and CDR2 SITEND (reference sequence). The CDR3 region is CASSTGANTGQLYF. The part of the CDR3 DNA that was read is TGTGCCAGCAGTACAGGGGCAAACACCGGG.

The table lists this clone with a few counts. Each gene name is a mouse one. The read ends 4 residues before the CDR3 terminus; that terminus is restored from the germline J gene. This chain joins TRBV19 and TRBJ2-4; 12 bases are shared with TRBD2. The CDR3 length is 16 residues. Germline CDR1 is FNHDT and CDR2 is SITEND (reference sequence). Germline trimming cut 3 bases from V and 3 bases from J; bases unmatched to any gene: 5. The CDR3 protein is CASSNDWGGWQNTLYF. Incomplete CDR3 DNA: TGTGCCAGCAGTAACGACTGGGGGGGCTGGCAAAAC.

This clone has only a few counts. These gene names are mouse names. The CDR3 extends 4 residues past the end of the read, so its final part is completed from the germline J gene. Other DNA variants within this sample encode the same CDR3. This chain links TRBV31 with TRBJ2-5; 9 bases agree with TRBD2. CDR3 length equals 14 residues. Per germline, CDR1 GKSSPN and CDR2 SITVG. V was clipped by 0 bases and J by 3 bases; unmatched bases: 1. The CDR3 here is CAWSLGLGQDTQYF. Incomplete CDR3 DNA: TGTGCCTGGAGTCTAGGACTGGGGCAAGAC.

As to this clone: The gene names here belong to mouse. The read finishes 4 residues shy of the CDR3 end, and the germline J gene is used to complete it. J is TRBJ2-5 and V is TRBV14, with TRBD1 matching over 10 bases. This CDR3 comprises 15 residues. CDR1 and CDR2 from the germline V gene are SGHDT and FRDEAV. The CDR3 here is CASSYRDRGGDTQYF. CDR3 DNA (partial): TGTGCCAGCAGTTACCGGGACAGGGGTGGAGAC.

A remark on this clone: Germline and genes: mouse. The CDR3 sequence: CASSQDWDRDNSPLYF. The covered CDR3 bases are TGTGCCAGCAGCCAAGATTGGGACAGGGATAATTCGCCC. The chain has TRBV5 and TRBJ1-6, with 9 bases matching TRBD1. The read halts 3 residues ahead of the CDR3 end, with the missing end drawn from the germline J gene. TRBJ1-6 is known as an ORF, though its function is uncertain. This CDR3 is 16 amino acids long. With V trimmed by 0 bases and J by 5 bases, 2 bases remained unmatched. From germline, CDR1 is LGHNA and CDR2 YNLKQL (reference sequence).

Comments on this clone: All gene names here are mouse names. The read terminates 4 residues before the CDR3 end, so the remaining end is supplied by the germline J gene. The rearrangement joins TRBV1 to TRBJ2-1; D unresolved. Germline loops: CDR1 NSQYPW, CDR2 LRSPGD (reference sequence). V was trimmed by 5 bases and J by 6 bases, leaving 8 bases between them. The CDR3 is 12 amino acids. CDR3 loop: CTCSRYSAEQFF. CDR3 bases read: TGCACCTGCAGTCGGTACAGTGCT.

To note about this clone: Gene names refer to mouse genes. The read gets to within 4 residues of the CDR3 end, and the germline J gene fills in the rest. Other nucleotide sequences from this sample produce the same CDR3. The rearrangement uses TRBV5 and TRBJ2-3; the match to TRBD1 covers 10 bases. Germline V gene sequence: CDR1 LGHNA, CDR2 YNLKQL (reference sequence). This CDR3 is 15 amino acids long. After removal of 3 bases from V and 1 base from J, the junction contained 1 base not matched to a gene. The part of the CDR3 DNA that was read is TGTGCCAGCAGCCAGACAGGGGGCGGTGCAGAA. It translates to CASSQTGGGAE. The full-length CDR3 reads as CASSQTGGGAETLYF.

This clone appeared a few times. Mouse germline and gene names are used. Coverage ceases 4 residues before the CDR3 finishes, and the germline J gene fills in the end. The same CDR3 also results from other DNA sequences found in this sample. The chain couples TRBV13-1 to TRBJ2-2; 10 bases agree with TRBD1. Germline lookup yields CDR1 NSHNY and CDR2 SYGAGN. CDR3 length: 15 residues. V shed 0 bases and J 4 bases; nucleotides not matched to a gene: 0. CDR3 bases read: TGTGCCAGCAGTGATGGGACAGGGGGCACCGGG. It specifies CASSDGTGGTG. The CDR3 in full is CASSDGTGGTGQLYF.

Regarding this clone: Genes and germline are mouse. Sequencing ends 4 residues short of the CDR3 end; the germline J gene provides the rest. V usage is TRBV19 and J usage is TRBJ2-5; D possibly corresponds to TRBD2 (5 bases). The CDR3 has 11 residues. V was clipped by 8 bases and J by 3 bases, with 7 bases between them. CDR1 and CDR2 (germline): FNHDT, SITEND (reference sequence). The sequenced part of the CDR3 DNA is TGTGCCAGGGACTTTCAAGAC. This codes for CARDFQD. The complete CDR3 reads CARDFQDTQYF.

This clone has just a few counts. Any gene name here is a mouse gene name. CDR3: CASSEAGGPYTEVFF. CDR3 bases read: TGTGCCAGCAGTGAAGCAGGGGGCCCCTACACA. The rearrangement joins TRBV13-1 to TRBJ1-1, with TRBD1 identical over 8 bases. The read stops 4 residues short of the end of the CDR3; the missing end is completed from the germline J gene. V was clipped by 2 bases and J by 3 bases; unmatched bases: 6. This CDR3 region has 15 residues. Germline V CDR1 and CDR2: NSHNY, SYGAGN.

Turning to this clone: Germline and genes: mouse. The CDR3 bases that were read are TGTGCCAGCAGTTCCGACTGGGGGGTATATGCT. It specifies CASSSDWGVYA. The entire CDR3 sequence reads CASSSDWGVYAEQFF. The chain recombines TRBV13-1 with TRBJ2-1; 10 nucleotides align to TRBD2. The read stops 4 residues short of the end of the CDR3; the missing end is completed from the germline J gene. The germline V gene has CDR1 NSHNY and CDR2 SYGAGN. This CDR3 has 15 amino acids. The trim removed 4 bases at V and 4 bases at J, leaving 5 bases unmatched.

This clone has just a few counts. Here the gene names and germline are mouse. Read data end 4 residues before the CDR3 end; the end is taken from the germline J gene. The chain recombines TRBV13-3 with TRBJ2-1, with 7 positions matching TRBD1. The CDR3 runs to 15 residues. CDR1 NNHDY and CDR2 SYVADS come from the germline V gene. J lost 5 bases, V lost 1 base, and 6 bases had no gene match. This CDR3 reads CASSDTTGRNAEQFF. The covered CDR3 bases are TGTGCCAGCAGTGATACGACAGGGAGGAATGCT.

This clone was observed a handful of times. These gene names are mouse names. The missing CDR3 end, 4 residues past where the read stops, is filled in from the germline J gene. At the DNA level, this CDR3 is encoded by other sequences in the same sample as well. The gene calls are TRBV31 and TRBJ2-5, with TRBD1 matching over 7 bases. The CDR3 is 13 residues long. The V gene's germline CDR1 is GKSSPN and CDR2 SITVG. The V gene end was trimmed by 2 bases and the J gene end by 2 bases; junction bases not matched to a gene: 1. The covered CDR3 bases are TGTGCCTGGAGTTCAGGGGGCCAAGAC. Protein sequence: CAWSSGGQD. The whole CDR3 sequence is CAWSSGGQDTQYF.